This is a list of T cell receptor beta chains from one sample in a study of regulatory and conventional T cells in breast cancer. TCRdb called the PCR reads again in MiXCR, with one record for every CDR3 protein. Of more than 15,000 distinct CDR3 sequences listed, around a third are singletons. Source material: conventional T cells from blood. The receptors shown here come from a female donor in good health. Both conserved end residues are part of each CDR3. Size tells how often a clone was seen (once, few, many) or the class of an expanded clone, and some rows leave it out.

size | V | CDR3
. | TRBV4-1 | CASSQARGGEGTETGELFF
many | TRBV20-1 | CSAPRRQGQETQYF
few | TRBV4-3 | CASSLEGARGEKLFF
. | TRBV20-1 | CSARGRMSYTQYF
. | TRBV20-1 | CSAQDRGLGDTQYF
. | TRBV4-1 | CASSRPGQGHRPSGNTIYF
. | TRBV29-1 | CSARDGTGKLNTEAFF
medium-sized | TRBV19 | CASTHSGTGVYEQYF
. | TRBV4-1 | CASSQDGMTSNQPQHF
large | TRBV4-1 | CASSQDSGRQTYGYTF
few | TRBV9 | CASSVVALAGVTEQSF
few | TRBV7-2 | CASSLIRVGETQYF
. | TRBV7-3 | CASSNKGRVMSDSGANVLTF
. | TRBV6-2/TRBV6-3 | CASSYSLARGTSGSSPWTYEQYF
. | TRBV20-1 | CSARGYELTYEQYF
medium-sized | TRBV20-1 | CSARGGQEDLRQFF
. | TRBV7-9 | CASSPLTSGSSGTQYF
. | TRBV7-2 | CASSIRSSGGTDTQYF
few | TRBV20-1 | CSARWVFNQPQHF
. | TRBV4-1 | CASSQVQYSNQPQHF
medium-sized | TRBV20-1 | CSASSGSPYSNQPQHF
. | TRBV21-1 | CASSSRQAYEQYF
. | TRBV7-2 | CASSLGRGWQETQYF
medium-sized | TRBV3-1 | CASSQEVMVQGDIQYF
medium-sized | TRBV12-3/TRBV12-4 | CASSLSEGTWVGYEQYF
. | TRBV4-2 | CASSQDWNTGELFF
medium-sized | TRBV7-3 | CASSSTGGFGTDTQYF
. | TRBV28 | CASETGAVTNSPLHF
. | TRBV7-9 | CVSTRVGGEFF
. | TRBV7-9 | CASSSNGRKGETQYF
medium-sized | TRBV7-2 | CASRPEPRMSPEAFF
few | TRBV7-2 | CASSLAGVETQYF
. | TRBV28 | CASSEGSNQPQHF
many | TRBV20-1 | CSARAPRGVQPQHF
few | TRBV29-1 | CSAGTSGNSYEQYF
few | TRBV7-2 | CASSLVESYEQYF
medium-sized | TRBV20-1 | CSAERGSGSDSYNEQFF
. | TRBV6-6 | CASSAGQFSNQPQHF
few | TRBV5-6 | CASSFLQLNRANEQFF
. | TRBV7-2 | CASRLGGGGRRYEQYF
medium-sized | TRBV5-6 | CASSLRRVEQYF
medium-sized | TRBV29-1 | CSVGGTGYFGLPYEQYF
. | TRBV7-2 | CASSLRGSSSYEQYF
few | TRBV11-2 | CASSLEPGANTEAFF
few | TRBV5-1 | CASSLTGLESYTF
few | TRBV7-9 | CASSFGFTYNEQFF
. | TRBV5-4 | CASSLPPGDTQYF
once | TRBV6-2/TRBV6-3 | CASSSQTLGYPVSGNYGYTF
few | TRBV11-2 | CASSLGPLGGALDTQYF
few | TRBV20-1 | CSARREVYNEQFF
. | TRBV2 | CASSALGSEETQYF
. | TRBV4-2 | CASSLLRGETQYF
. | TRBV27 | CTSSLRLAGGINEQFF